Sequencing of this T cell receptor (beta chain) was carried out in a study of cytotoxic CD8 clonotypes in ibrutinib-treated CLL. Study details: When averaged across all of the samples, the counts came to approximately 250,000 productive templates and tens of thousands of productive rearrangements.

Assay used: immunoSEQ multiplex PCR; TCRdb lists only in-frame clones, some missing. The table lists approximately 100,000 clones, 70% to 80% of them singletons. This CDR3 has 15 amino acids. Germline CDR1 and CDR2: SGHRS and YFSETQ. The V end lost 0 bases, the J end lost 5 bases, and 14 bases lay between the germline ends. Sequenced here: PBMCs, sampled after 24 months of ibrutinib treatment. The V call is TRBV5-1, the J call TRBJ1-1, with D tentatively TRBD1 (6 bases). The receptor was isolated from a human donor with chronic lymphocytic leukemia. The CDR3 DNA reads TGCGCCAGCAGCTTGGAAGTAGGGGGAGGAACTGAAGCTTTCTTT. It is translated as CASSLEVGGGTEAFF.